Detailed here is one T cell receptor (beta chain). Its antigen is still unknown. The data are from a study of vaccination and CD4 T cells after COVID-19. The overall study: From HCoV-229E, HCoV-OC43, HCoV-NL63 and SARS-CoV-2, overlapping spike peptides were used to stimulate the cells. Findings and caveats of the study: In convalescent patients, 304 of 307 vaccine-specific clones were mono-reactive for SARS-CoV-2 spike.

Cultured CD4+ T cell DNA was sequenced using the Oncomine TCR Beta short-read assay. TCRdb re-called the PCR reads through MiXCR, storing one row per CDR3 protein. Of approximately 15,000 distinct CDR3 sequences in the sample, approximately 45% were seen once. The treatment denotes: approximately nine-day PBMC culture with coronavirus spike peptide pools or control peptides (ViraFEST assay). The V and J ends lost 5 bases and 3 bases respectively, with 14 bases between them. The length of the CDR3 is 14 residues. Looked up from germline, CDR1 is LNHDA and CDR2 is SQIVND (reference sequence). This clonotype originated in a human donor who had recovered from COVID-19. The gene calls are TRBV19 and TRBJ2-7; TRBD2 might be the D (5 bases). Sequenced here: CD4+ T cells from blood, cultured in vitro, sampled before SARS-CoV-2 vaccination. The CDR3 spells CASSPSTGFYEQYF. For the CDR3, the DNA is TGTGCCAGTAGTCCTTCGACGGGATTCTACGAGCAGTACTTC. The full variable domain, with the rest looked up from reference TRBV19 and TRBJ2-7, is DGGITQSPKYLFRKEGQNVTLSCEQNLNHDAMYWYRQDPGQGLRLIYYSQIVNDFQKGDIAEGYSVSREKKESFPLTVTSAQKNPTAFYLCASSPSTGFYEQYFGPGTRLTVT.